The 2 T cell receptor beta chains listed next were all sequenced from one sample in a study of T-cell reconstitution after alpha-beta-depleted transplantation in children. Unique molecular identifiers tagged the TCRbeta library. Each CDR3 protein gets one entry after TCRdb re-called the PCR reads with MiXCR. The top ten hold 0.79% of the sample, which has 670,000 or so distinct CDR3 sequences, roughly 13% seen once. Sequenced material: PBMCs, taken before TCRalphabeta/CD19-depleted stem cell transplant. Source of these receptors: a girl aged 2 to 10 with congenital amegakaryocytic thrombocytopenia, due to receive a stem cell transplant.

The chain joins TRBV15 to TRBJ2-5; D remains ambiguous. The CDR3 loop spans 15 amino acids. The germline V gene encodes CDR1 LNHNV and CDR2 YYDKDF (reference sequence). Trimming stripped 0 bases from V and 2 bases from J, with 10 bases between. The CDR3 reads CATSRDLGKQETQYF. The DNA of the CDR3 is TGTGCCACCAGCAGAGATCTTGGGAAACAAGAGACCCAGTACTTC.

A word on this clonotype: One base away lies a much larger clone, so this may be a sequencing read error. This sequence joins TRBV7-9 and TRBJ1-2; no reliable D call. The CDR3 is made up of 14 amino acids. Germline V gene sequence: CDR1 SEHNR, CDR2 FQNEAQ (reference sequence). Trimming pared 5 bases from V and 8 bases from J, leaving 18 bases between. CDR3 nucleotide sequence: TGTGCCAGCAGCCCAGAGGTAATTACGCGGGGCTACACCTTC. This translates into CASSPEVITRGYTF.